This T cell receptor beta chain was sequenced during a study of identical twins. Each CDR3 protein is one row after TCRdb ran MiXCR on the 5' RACE reads. The sample consists of 1.5 million or so distinct CDR3 sequences, 32% of them appearing once. The CDR3 is 13 amino acids. Trimming shortened V by 5 bases and J by 1 base, and 8 bases separated the two germline ends. The germline gives CDR1 SGHTA, CDR2 FQGNSA. Details on this clonotype: This may stem from a read error, because a much larger clone lies one nucleotide away.

This chain links TRBV7-2 with TRBJ1-2; D call uncertain. The sample taken for sequencing was cord blood. The sequence was collected from a newborn girl in good health. The CDR3 coding sequence is TGTGCCAGCAGCCCGGACGTTAACTATGGCTACACCTTC. Translation gives CASSPDVNYGYTF. The full variable domain, completed using reference TRBV7-2 and TRBJ1-2, is GAGVSQSPSNKVTEKGKDVELRCDPISGHTALYWYRQSLGQGLEFLIYFQGNSAPDKSGLPSDRFSAERTGGSVSTLTIQRTQQEDSAVYLCASSPDVNYGYTFGSGTRLTVV.